These 17 T cell receptor beta chains originate from one sample sequenced in a study of blood T cell repertoires in COVID-19. Libraries were prepared by immunoSEQ multiplex PCR; TCRdb keeps only in-frame clonotypes and omits some of them. In the table there are tens of thousands of clones, roughly 86% of which are singletons. The material sequenced was peripheral blood. The source of these receptors is a human donor in a cohort sampled during active COVID-19.

This clone is judged medium-sized. The J gene is TRBJ1-5, the V gene TRBV6-1; weak D call: TRBD1 (5 bases). This CDR3 has 19 residues. Germline V gene sequence: CDR1 MNHNS, CDR2 SASEGT. The V and J ends lost 4 bases and 3 bases respectively, with 25 bases between them. The CDR3 DNA sequence: TGTGCCAGCAGTGGACGGACACCCGTAGGCCGATATACCAATCAGCCCCAGCATTTT. Translating gives CASSGRTPVGRYTNQPQHF.

This chain uses TRBV5-6 with TRBJ1-2; D uncertain. The V gene lost 4 bases and the J gene lost 5 bases, with 9 bases spanning the gap. In germline, CDR1 is SGHDT, CDR2 YYEEEE. The CDR3 runs 12 residues. The CDR3 DNA follows: TGTGCCAGCAGCCTTTACGGGTATGGCTACACCTTC. Its protein product is CASSLYGYGYTF.

CDR3 coding DNA: TGCGCCAGCAGCCCGACAGGGAGGTACACTGAAGCTTTCTTT. Its protein product is CASSPTGRYTEAFF. This chain connects TRBV5-1 to TRBJ1-1; TRBD1 matches at 7 bases. Germline CDR1 is SGHRS and CDR2 is YFSETQ. V was clipped by 4 bases and J by 3 bases; unmatched bases: 6. CDR3 length: 14 amino acids. Filled out from reference TRBV5-1 and TRBJ1-1, the complete variable domain reads KAGVTQTPRYLIKTRGQQVTLSCSPISGHRSVSWYQQTPGQGLQFLFEYFSETQRNKGNFPGRFSGRQFSNSRSEMNVSTLELGDSALYLCASSPTGRYTEAFFGQGTRLTVV.

This clone was counted a few times. The chain has TRBV7-3 and TRBJ1-2; TRBD1 matches at 7 bases. Germline CDR1 is SGHTA and CDR2 is FQGTGA. V gave up 5 bases and J gave up 4 bases; unmatched junction bases: 7. The CDR3 totals 14 residues. CDR3 sequence (DNA): TGTGCCAGCAGCCCCGGGACAGAGCCCTATGGCTACACCTTC. As protein: CASSPGTEPYGYTF.

The rearrangement joins TRBV19 to TRBJ2-2, with D tentatively TRBD2 (5 bases). V lost 3 bases and J 2 bases, leaving 7 bases between the germline ends. CDR3 length equals 14 residues. The germline CDR1 and CDR2 sequences are LNHDA and SQIVND (reference sequence). CDR3 bases: TGTGCCAGTAGTATGAGGGATAACACCGGGGAGCTGTTTTTT. It codes for CASSMRDNTGELFF. The full variable domain, in which reference TRBV19 and TRBJ2-2 provide the parts outside the CDR3, is DGGITQSPKYLFRKEGQNVTLSCEQNLNHDAMYWYRQDPGQGLRLIYYSQIVNDFQKGDIAEGYSVSREKKESFPLTVTSAQKNPTAFYLCASSMRDNTGELFFGEGSRLTVL.

The chain combines TRBV12-5 with TRBJ2-2; TRBD2 might be the D (6 bases). Germline V gene sequence: CDR1 LGHNT, CDR2 FRNRAP. V dropped 7 bases and J dropped 5 bases, with 17 bases sitting between them. The CDR3 is 15 amino acids. The CDR3, as DNA: TGTGCTAGTGTCAAGGAGGGAGTTGGAACCGGGGAGCTGTTTTTT. It is translated as CASVKEGVGTGELFF. Full variable domain (remainder filled in from reference TRBV12-5 and TRBJ2-2): DARVTQTPRHKVTEMGQEVTMRCQPILGHNTVFWYRQTMMQGLELLAYFRNRAPLDDSGMPKDRFSAEMPDATLATLKIQPSEPRDSAVYFCASVKEGVGTGELFFGEGSRLTVL.

The rearrangement uses TRBV7-9 and TRBJ2-7; 7 bases agree with TRBD2. The CDR3 loop spans 11 amino acids. CDR1 SEHNR and CDR2 FQNEAQ come from the germline V gene (reference sequence). The J segment lost 6 bases and the V segment lost 8 bases, leaving 4 bases of the junction unmatched. The CDR3 reads CASAGGVEQYF. CDR3 nucleotides: TGTGCCAGCGCTGGGGGGGTCGAGCAGTACTTC.

CDR3 sequence reads: CASSPRDNSLHGYTF. DNA for the CDR3: TGTGCCAGCAGCCCCCGGGACAATAGTCTTCATGGCTACACCTTC. The chain carries TRBV7-9 and TRBJ1-2; TRBD1 is a possible D gene (6 bases). Germline lookup yields CDR1 SEHNR and CDR2 FQNEAQ (reference sequence). V was trimmed by 5 bases and J by 6 bases, leaving 19 bases between them. This CDR3 spans 15 amino acids.

The V and J genes are TRBV4-1 and TRBJ1-2; a possible D gene is TRBD1 (5 bases). The V end lost 0 bases, the J end lost 8 bases, and 19 bases lay between the germline ends. There are 16 residues in the CDR3. CDR1 MGHRA and CDR2 YSYEKL come from the germline V gene. The CDR3 sequence: CASSQDSTVSSLGYTF. The CDR3 DNA reads as TGCGCCAGCAGCCAAGACTCGACAGTGAGTAGCCTCGGCTACACCTTC.

This chain joins TRBV20-1 and TRBJ2-7; D uncertain. The germline CDR1 and CDR2 sequences are DFQATT and SNEGSKA (reference sequence). The CDR3 extends over 11 amino acids. Trimming took off 2 bases at V and 3 bases at J, with 5 bases between the two ends. This chain's CDR3 is CSARLDYEQYF. DNA of the CDR3: TGCAGTGCTAGACTAGACTACGAGCAGTACTTC.

The genes are TRBV7-9 and TRBJ1-2; no definite D call. Trimming shortened V by 4 bases and J by 4 bases, and 13 bases separated the two germline ends. The CDR3 loop spans 14 amino acids. In germline, CDR1 is SEHNR, CDR2 FQNEAQ (reference sequence). The CDR3 region has the DNA TGTGCCAGCAGCTGGGAGAACACCGCCTATGGCTACACCTTC. Residues: CASSWENTAYGYTF.

The rearrangement joins TRBV15 to TRBJ1-2; D is ambiguous. Germline CDR1 and CDR2: LNHNV and YYDKDF (reference sequence). V shed 4 bases and J shed 2 bases, with 5 bases lying between them. CDR3 length: 12 amino acids. In nucleotides, the CDR3 is TGTGCCACCAGCAAAGCAAACTATGGCTACACCTTC. Translation gives CATSKANYGYTF.

This clone has a handful of counts. The rearrangement joins TRBV27 to TRBJ1-5, with D hard to call. CDR3 size: 15 residues. The ends were cut back, 6 bases at V and 0 bases at J, with 12 bases in the middle. Germline values: CDR1 MNHEY, CDR2 SMNVEV (reference sequence). The DNA of the CDR3 is TGTGCCAGCAGCGCCCTCAGGTATAGCAATCAGCCCCAGCATTTT. Amino acid sequence: CASSALRYSNQPQHF.

The chain is built from TRBV7-9 and TRBJ2-1, with 9 bases fitting TRBD1. The CDR3 covers 13 residues. CDR1 is SEHNR and CDR2 is FQNEAQ in the germline V gene (reference sequence). With 5 bases clipped from V and 10 bases from J, the junction kept 6 bases outside the gene matches. CDR3 DNA sequence: TGTGCCAGCAGCCAGGACAGGGGCGGGGAGCAGTTCTTC. Protein sequence: CASSQDRGGEQFF.

The chain uses TRBV11-2 and TRBJ1-5; D is unclear. The CDR3 has 13 amino acids. V lost 2 bases, J lost 5 bases, and 7 bases lay in between. Germline values: CDR1 SGHAT, CDR2 FQNNGV. CDR3 in amino acids: CASSLFPYQPQHF. CDR3 DNA sequence: TGTGCCAGCAGCTTATTCCCCTATCAGCCCCAGCATTTT.

This chain links TRBV4-1 with TRBJ2-3, with 10 nucleotides matching TRBD2. From germline, CDR1 is MGHRA and CDR2 YSYEKL. The ends lost 4 bases at V and 2 bases at J; junction bases unmatched: 18. The CDR3 loop spans 20 amino acids. For the CDR3, the DNA is TGCGCCAGCAGCCGCGACCATACTAGCGGGAACCGTCTTTACACAGATACGCAGTATTTT. Amino acid sequence: CASSRDHTSGNRLYTDTQYF.

This clone was detected only once. V usage is TRBV14 and J usage is TRBJ1-4; D not certain. Germline CDR1 reads SGHDN; CDR2 reads FVKESK. The CDR3 extends over 15 amino acids. Trimming shortened V by 4 bases and J by 5 bases, and 14 bases separated the two germline ends. The CDR3 region is CASSLNRNQNEKLFF. CDR3 DNA sequence: TGTGCCAGCAGCCTTAACAGAAACCAAAATGAAAAACTGTTTTTT.